This TCR beta chain stems from a study of blood T cell repertoires in COVID-19. At the level of the study: Specimens from acute and convalescent COVID-19 originated in the United States, Italy and Spain. The analysed material was cDNA or gDNA that came from T cells, B-cell-depleted T cells, or PBMCs.

In the study's own analysis: It was from reference gene primer amplification that nucleated cell counts were estimated. Assay used: immunoSEQ multiplex PCR; TCRdb lists only in-frame clones, some missing. The DNA gave D and trimming, while V, J and clone size come from that table. Of some 100,000 clones in the sample, approximately 80% were seen once. The TCR comes from a man in his 70s with acute or convalescent COVID-19. The sample comprised peripheral blood.

The CDR3 loop reads CASSVGQVSSYEQYF. CDR3 in DNA: TGTGCCAGCAGCGTAGGTCAGGTGAGCTCCTACGAGCAGTACTTC. The chain joins TRBV9 to TRBJ2-7; no clear D. The V end lost 0 bases, the J end lost 0 bases, and 10 bases lay between the germline ends. Germline values: CDR1 SGDLS, CDR2 YYNGEE. The CDR3 contains 15 residues.